These 26 T cell receptor beta chains came from one sample sequenced in a study of cytomegalovirus exposure and HLA in healthy donors. PCR employed 60 Vbeta and 13 Jbeta primers. Produced via immunoSEQ multiplex PCR; TCRdb's table is partial and in-frame only. The sample carries around 150,000 clones, around three quarters recorded once. Material for sequencing was PBMCs. All receptors derive from a male donor in good health and CMV-seronegative.

The chain employs TRBV28 and TRBJ2-4; D is perhaps TRBD1 (6 bases). This CDR3 region has 18 residues. Per germline, CDR1 MDHEN and CDR2 SYDVKM. V lost 5 bases and J lost 2, with 22 bases in between. The chain's CDR3 is CASSPIENSRDTKNIQYF. CDR3 sequence (DNA): TGTGCCAGCAGTCCCATCGAAAACTCCCGGGACACCAAAAACATTCAGTACTTC.

This clone appeared once. The rearrangement links TRBV30 to TRBJ1-2; no reliable D call. The germline gives CDR1 GTSNPN, CDR2 SVGIG (reference sequence). The V gene lost 4 bases and the J gene lost 4 bases, with 16 bases spanning the gap. This CDR3 comprises 14 residues. In DNA, the CDR3 is TGTGCCTGGATTAATAACCAGAAGCGCTATGGCTACACCTTC. Its translation is CAWINNQKRYGYTF.

CDR3 residues: CASSSKAETGQPQHF. The CDR3 DNA reads TGTGCCAGCAGCTCCAAGGCGGAGACGGGTCAGCCCCAGCATTTT. The V and J genes are TRBV9 and TRBJ1-5, with D unresolved. Trimming stripped 4 bases from V and 6 bases from J, with 17 bases between. CDR3 length: 15 residues. Germline lookup yields CDR1 SGDLS and CDR2 YYNGEE.

This rearrangement joins TRBV11-2 to TRBJ2-1; D is possibly TRBD2 (5 bases). The CDR3 is 15 residues long. Germline loops: CDR1 SGHAT, CDR2 FQNNGV. Trimming left V 4 bases short and J 9 bases short, with 19 bases between. The CDR3 spells CASSYTAGVGREQFF. CDR3 sequence (DNA): TGTGCCAGCAGCTATACAGCCGGGGTTGGGCGTGAGCAGTTCTTC.

There are a few counts of this clone. The CDR3 nucleotides are TGTGCCATCAGTGAGTCTCTCGGGACAGCTACTGAAGCTTTCTTT. Translating it yields CAISESLGTATEAFF. V and J are TRBV10-3 and TRBJ1-1, with TRBD1 identical over 7 bases. Germline V gene lookup returns CDR1 ENHRY and CDR2 SYGVKD. This CDR3 is 15 amino acids long. V shed 0 bases, J shed 5 bases, and the junction held 6 bases outside the gene matches.

The chain uses TRBV19 and TRBJ1-2; TRBD1 agrees at 7 bases. CDR1 is LNHDA and CDR2 is SQIVND in the germline V gene (reference sequence). This CDR3 is built from 12 residues. V lost 6 bases to trimming and J lost 3 bases; unmatched junction nucleotides: 1. This chain's CDR3 is CASRGQDYGYTF. CDR3 in DNA: TGTGCCAGTAGAGGACAGGACTATGGCTACACCTTC.

The V call is TRBV29-1, the J call TRBJ2-1, with 11 bases aligning to TRBD2. V trimming: 4 bases; J trimming: 0 bases; junction bases outside the gene matches: 2. This CDR3 is 15 amino acids long. Germline V CDR1 and CDR2: SQVTM, ANQGSEA. The CDR3 sequence is CSVASGGTSYNEQFF. The CDR3, as DNA: TGCAGCGTTGCTAGCGGGGGGACCTCCTACAATGAGCAGTTCTTC.

This clone was counted between two and nine times. The rearrangement uses TRBV18 and TRBJ1-6; D is unresolved. Germline assignment: CDR1 KGHSH and CDR2 LQKENI. This CDR3 region has 15 residues. V was trimmed by 6 bases and J by 2 bases, leaving 11 bases between them. For the CDR3, the DNA is TGTGCCAGCTCGCGAACTGAGACCTATAATTCACCCCTCCACTTT. Its protein product is CASSRTETYNSPLHF.

The chain couples TRBV7-9 to TRBJ2-6; D gene ambiguous. V lost 4 bases and J 0 bases, leaving 10 bases between the germline ends. This CDR3 region has 16 residues. Germline CDR1 reads SEHNR; CDR2 reads FQNEAQ (reference sequence). CDR3 DNA sequence: TGTGCCAGCAGCTACCAAACTGGCTCTGGGGCCAACGTCCTGACTTTC. It encodes CASSYQTGSGANVLTF.

This clone has a handful of counts. The chain joins TRBV5-1 to TRBJ1-1; 8 nucleotides agree with TRBD1. The length of the CDR3 is 14 residues. V gave up 4 bases and J gave up 5 bases; unmatched junction bases: 7. Germline V gene sequence: CDR1 SGHRS, CDR2 YFSETQ. DNA for the CDR3: TGCGCCAGCAGCGTAGGACAGGGTCCGACTGAAGCTTTCTTT. Protein product: CASSVGQGPTEAFF.

CDR3 in DNA: TGTGCCAGCAGCTTATACAGGAGCTCTGAAGCTTTCTTT. This translates into CASSLYRSSEAFF. J is TRBJ1-1 and V is TRBV7-8, with D possibly matching TRBD1 (5 bases). From germline, CDR1 is SGHVS and CDR2 FQNEAQ. The CDR3 is made up of 13 amino acids. Trimming pared 2 bases from V and 6 bases from J, leaving 10 bases between.

The table lists this clone with a few counts. The genes are TRBV7-2 and TRBJ1-6; a possible D gene is TRBD1 (6 bases). There are 14 residues in the CDR3. Germline V CDR1 and CDR2: SGHTA, FQGNSA. V was trimmed by 2 bases and J by 7 bases, leaving 9 bases between them. The CDR3 sequence: CASSLRQGNSPLHF. In DNA form, the CDR3 reads TGTGCCAGCAGCTTAAGGCAGGGGAATTCACCCCTCCACTTT.

This chain uses TRBV7-6 with TRBJ1-1; 12 positions agree with TRBD1. CDR3 length: 16 residues. V was pared by 4 bases and J by 4 bases, with 7 bases of the junction left unmatched. CDR1 and CDR2 from the germline V gene are SGHVS and FNYEAQ. Here the CDR3 DNA reads TGTGCCAGCAGCTCGGGACAGGGGGCAGGGGGCACTGAAGCTTTCTTT. Its protein product is CASSSGQGAGGTEAFF.

V usage is TRBV15 and J usage is TRBJ2-3, with D hard to call. CDR3 length: 12 residues. Germline V gene sequence: CDR1 LNHNV, CDR2 YYDKDF (reference sequence). V lost 4 bases to trimming and J lost 0 bases, with 2 bases between them. The CDR3: CATSISTDTQYF. CDR3 DNA: TGTGCCACCAGCATAAGCACAGATACGCAGTATTTT.

This clone was observed once. This rearrangement joins TRBV4-1 to TRBJ2-1; TRBD1 matches 8 bases. The V and J ends lost 4 bases and 6 bases, in that order; junction bases with no gene match: 11. The CDR3 has 16 amino acids. Germline V gene data show CDR1 as MGHRA and CDR2 as YSYEKL. The CDR3 DNA sequence: TGCGCCAGCAGCCCAGTCGACAGGGGAGTGTTCAATGAGCAGTTCTTC. It encodes CASSPVDRGVFNEQFF.

This clone was observed a few times. This rearrangement joins TRBV7-9 to TRBJ2-5, with TRBD2 identical over 7 bases. Unmatched junction bases numbered 9, after V lost 4 bases and J lost 7 bases. Germline V gene sequence: CDR1 SEHNR, CDR2 FQNEAQ (reference sequence). The CDR3 sequence is 14 residues long. For the CDR3, the DNA is TGTGCCAGCAGCTCCGGCAGCGGGATAGGGACCCAGTACTTC. Its protein product is CASSSGSGIGTQYF.

As DNA, the CDR3 is TGTGCCAGCAGCGGACAGGGGGGCAATGAGCAGTTCTTC. Protein sequence: CASSGQGGNEQFF. The gene calls are TRBV2 and TRBJ2-1, with 10 positions matching TRBD1. Germline CDR1 is SNHLY and CDR2 is FYNNEI. The CDR3 extends over 13 amino acids. V lost 6 bases, J lost 6 bases, and 2 bases stayed unmatched. Full variable domain (rest looked up from reference TRBV2 and TRBJ2-1): EPEVTQTPSHQVTQMGQEVILRCVPISNHLYFYWYRQILGQKVEFLVSFYNNEISEKSEIFDDQFSVERPDGSNFTLKIRSTKLEDSAMYFCASSGQGGNEQFFGPGTRLTVL.

This sequence joins TRBV30 and TRBJ2-5; D remains unclear. Germline V lookup: CDR1 GTSNPN, CDR2 SVGIG (reference sequence). The ends were cut back, 1 base at V and 5 bases at J, with 17 bases in the middle. The CDR3 consists of 15 residues. DNA for the CDR3: TGTGCCTGGAGTGCCCTCAGCCAGCCGGGTGAGACCCAGTACTTC. It specifies CAWSALSQPGETQYF.

The genes are TRBV29-1 and TRBJ2-5, with 7 bases aligning to TRBD2. The CDR3 sequence is 11 residues long. CDR1 SQVTM and CDR2 ANQGSEA come from the germline V gene. J gave up 4 bases and V 7 bases, and 3 bases lay outside the gene matches. The DNA of the CDR3 is TGCAGCGGCACGGGGGGAGAGACCCAGTACTTC. Translating gives CSGTGGETQYF.

This chain connects TRBV9 to TRBJ2-5; 8 positions match TRBD1. CDR3 length equals 14 residues. The germline CDR1 and CDR2 sequences are SGDLS and YYNGEE. With 4 bases clipped from V and 4 bases from J, the junction kept 6 bases outside the gene matches. In DNA, the CDR3 is TGTGCCAGCAGCCTAGGACAGGGAAGAGAGACCCAGTACTTC. This sequence encodes CASSLGQGRETQYF.

This clone was observed a handful of times. The chain has TRBV2 and TRBJ1-2, with 11 positions matching TRBD1. V shed 5 bases, J shed 3 bases, and the junction held 8 bases outside the gene matches. Germline CDR1 is SNHLY and CDR2 is FYNNEI. This CDR3 has 16 amino acids. CDR3 region: CASSTHRDRGYYGYTF. Written as DNA, the CDR3 is TGTGCCAGCAGTACCCATAGGGACAGGGGGTACTATGGCTACACCTTC.

The chain joins TRBV30 to TRBJ1-5, with D possibly matching TRBD1 (5 bases). Germline loops: CDR1 GTSNPN, CDR2 SVGIG (reference sequence). This CDR3 region has 13 residues. V lost 1 base and J 7 bases, leaving 11 bases between the germline ends. This CDR3 is CAWSEIGEQPQHF. The CDR3 region has the DNA TGTGCCTGGAGTGAAATAGGGGAACAGCCCCAGCATTTT.

This sequence joins TRBV5-1 and TRBJ2-5; TRBD2 agrees at 9 bases. Germline CDR1 reads SGHRS; CDR2 reads YFSETQ. Trimming removed 4 bases from V and 5 bases from J; junction bases left unmatched: 15. The CDR3 has 17 residues. The CDR3 loop is CASSPNIRGGAEETQYF. The DNA of the CDR3 is TGCGCCAGCAGCCCGAATATACGCGGGGGGGCGGAGGAGACCCAGTACTTC.

V and J are TRBV6-5 and TRBJ2-7, with a possible D match to TRBD2 (5 bases). Germline loops: CDR1 MNHEY, CDR2 SVGAGI. This CDR3 spans 15 amino acids. Between the trimmed V and J ends, which lost 8 bases and 4 bases, there was a span of 21 bases. CDR3 sequence: CASGPPTGSRYEQYF. The CDR3 region has the DNA TGTGCCAGCGGGCCGCCGACGGGGTCCAGGTACGAGCAGTACTTC.

CDR3 in DNA: TGTGCCAGCAGCTTAGGACTAGCGACAGATACGCAGTATTTT. Residues: CASSLGLATDTQYF. The chain carries TRBV7-2 and TRBJ2-3, with 8 bases aligning to TRBD2. The CDR3 is 14 amino acids. Germline CDR1 SGHTA, CDR2 FQGNSA. The trim removed 1 base at V and 3 bases at J, leaving 0 bases unmatched.

The chain couples TRBV7-8 to TRBJ2-7; D remains unclear. The CDR3 is 12 amino acids. With 1 base removed from V and 2 bases from J, the gap between germline ends came to 3 bases. Germline CDR1 reads SGHVS; CDR2 reads FQNEAQ. The CDR3 DNA sequence: TGTGCCAGCAGCTTAGACACCTACGAGCAGTACTTC. Amino acid sequence: CASSLDTYEQYF.